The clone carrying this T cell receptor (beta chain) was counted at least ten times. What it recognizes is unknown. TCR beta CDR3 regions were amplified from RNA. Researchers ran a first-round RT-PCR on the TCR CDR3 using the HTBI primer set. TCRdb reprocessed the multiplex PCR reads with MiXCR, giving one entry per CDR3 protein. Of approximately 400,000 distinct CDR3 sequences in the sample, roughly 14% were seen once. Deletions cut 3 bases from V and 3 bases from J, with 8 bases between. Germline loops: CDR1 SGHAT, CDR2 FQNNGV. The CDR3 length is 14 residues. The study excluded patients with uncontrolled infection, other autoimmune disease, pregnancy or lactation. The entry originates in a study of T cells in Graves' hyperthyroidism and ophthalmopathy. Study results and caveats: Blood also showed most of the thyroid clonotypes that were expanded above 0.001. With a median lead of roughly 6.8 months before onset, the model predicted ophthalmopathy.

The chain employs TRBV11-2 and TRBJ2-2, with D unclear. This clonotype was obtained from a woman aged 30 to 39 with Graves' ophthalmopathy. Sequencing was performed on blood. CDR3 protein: CASSLVPYTGELFF. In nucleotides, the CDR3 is TGTGCCAGCAGCTTGGTGCCTTACACCGGGGAGCTGTTTTTT. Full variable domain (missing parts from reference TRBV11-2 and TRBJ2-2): EAGVAQSPRYKIIEKRQSVAFWCNPISGHATLYWYQQILGQGPKLLIQFQNNGVVDDSQLPKDRFSAERLKGVDSTLKIQPAKLEDSAVYLCASSLVPYTGELFFGEGSRLTVL.